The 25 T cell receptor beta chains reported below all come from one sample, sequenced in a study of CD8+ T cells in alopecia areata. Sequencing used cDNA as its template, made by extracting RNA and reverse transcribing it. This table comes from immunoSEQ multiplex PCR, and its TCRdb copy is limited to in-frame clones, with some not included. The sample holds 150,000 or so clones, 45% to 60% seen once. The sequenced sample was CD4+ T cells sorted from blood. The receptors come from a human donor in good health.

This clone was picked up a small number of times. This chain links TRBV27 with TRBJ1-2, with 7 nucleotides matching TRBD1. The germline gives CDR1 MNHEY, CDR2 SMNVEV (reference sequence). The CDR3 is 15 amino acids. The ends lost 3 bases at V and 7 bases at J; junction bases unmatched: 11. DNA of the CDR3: TGTGCCAGCAGTTTCCGGGACAGTGGCAGCGGTGGCTACACCTTC. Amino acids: CASSFRDSGSGGYTF.

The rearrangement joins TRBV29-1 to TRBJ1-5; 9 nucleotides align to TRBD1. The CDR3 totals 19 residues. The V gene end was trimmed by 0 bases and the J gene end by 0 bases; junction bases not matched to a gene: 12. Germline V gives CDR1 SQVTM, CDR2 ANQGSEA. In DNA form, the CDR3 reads TGCAGCGTTGAAGACGAACCTTGTGGACAGGGGTATAGCAATCAGCCCCAGCATTTT. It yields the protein CSVEDEPCGQGYSNQPQHF.

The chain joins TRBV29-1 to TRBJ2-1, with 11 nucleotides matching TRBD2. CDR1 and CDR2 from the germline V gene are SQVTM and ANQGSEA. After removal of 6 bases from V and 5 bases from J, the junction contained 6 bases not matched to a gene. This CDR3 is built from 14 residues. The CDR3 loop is CSVLPGLADNEQFF. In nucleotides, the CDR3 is TGCAGCGTCCTACCGGGACTAGCGGACAATGAGCAGTTCTTC.

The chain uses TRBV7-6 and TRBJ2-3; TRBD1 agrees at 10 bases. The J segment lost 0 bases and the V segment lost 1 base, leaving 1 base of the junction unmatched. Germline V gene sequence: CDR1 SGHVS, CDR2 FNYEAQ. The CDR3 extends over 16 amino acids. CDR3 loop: CASSLGQGASTDTQYF. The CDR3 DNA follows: TGTGCCAGCAGCTTAGGACAGGGGGCTAGCACAGATACGCAGTATTTT.

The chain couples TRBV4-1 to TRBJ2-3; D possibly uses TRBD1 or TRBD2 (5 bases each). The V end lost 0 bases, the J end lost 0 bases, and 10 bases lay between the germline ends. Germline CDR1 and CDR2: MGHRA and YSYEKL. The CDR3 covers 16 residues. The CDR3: CASSQDIGASTDTQYF. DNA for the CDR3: TGCGCCAGCAGCCAAGATATCGGGGCTAGCACAGATACGCAGTATTTT.

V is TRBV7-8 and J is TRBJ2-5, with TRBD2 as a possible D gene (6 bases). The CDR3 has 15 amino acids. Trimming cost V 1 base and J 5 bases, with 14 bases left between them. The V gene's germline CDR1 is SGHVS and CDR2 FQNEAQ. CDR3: CASSLGVWGGETQYF. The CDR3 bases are TGTGCCAGCAGCTTAGGGGTATGGGGAGGCGAGACCCAGTACTTC.

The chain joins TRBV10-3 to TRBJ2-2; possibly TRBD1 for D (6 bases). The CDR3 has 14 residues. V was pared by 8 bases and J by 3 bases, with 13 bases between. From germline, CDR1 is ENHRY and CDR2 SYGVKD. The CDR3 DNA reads TGTGCCATCTCCCAGGGGATTGACACCGGGGAGCTGTTTTTT. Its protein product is CAISQGIDTGELFF.

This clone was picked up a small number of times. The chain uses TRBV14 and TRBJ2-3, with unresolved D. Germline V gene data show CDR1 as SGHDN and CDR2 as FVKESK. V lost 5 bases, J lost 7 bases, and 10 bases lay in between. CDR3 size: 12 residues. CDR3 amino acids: CASSSPLYTQYF. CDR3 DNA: TGTGCCAGCAGCTCTCCTTTGTATACGCAGTATTTT.

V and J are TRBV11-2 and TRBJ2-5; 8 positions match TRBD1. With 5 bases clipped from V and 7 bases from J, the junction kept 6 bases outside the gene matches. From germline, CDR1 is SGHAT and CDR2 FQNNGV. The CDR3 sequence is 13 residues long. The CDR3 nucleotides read TGTGCCAGCAGCCCCAACAGGGGGATGACCCAGTACTTC. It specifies CASSPNRGMTQYF.

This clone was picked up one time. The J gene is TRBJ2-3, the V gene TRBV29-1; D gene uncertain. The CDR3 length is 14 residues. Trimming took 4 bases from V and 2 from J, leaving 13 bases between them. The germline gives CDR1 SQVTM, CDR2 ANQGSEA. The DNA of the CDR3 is TGCAGCGTTGCTGAACCTCACTCCACAGATACGCAGTATTTT. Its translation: CSVAEPHSTDTQYF.

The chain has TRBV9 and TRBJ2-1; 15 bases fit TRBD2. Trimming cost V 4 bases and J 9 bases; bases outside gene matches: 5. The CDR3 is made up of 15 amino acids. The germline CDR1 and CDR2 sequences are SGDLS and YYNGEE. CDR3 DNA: TGTGCCAGCAGCACGGGACTAGCGGGAGGAAGTGAGCAGTTCTTC. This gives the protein CASSTGLAGGSEQFF.

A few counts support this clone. CDR3 DNA sequence: TGTGCCAGCAGTTTACAGGGCGGGTCAGAGACCCAGTACTTC. Its protein is CASSLQGGSETQYF. The chain couples TRBV28 to TRBJ2-5; possibly TRBD1 or TRBD2 for D (5 bases each). The germline V gene has CDR1 MDHEN and CDR2 SYDVKM. There are 14 residues in the CDR3. V shed 2 bases and J shed 4 bases, with 11 bases lying between them.

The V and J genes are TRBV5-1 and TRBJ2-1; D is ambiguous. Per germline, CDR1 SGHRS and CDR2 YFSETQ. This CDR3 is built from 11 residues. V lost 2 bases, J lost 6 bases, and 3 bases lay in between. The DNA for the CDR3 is TGCGCCAGCAGCTTTCTCAATGAGCAGTTCTTC. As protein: CASSFLNEQFF.

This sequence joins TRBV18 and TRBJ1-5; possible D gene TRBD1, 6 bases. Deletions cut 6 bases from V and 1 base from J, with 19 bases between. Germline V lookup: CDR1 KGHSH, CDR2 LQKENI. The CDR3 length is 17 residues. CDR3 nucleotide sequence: TGTGCCAGCTCCCCAGTTGGGGGGCGCGTAAGCAATCAGCCCCAGCATTTT. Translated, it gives CASSPVGGRVSNQPQHF.

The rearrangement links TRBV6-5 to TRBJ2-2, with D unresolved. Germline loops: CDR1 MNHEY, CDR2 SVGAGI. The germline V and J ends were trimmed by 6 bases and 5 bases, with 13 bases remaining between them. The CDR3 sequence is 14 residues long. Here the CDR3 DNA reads TGTGCCAGCAGGGATCTAGGACCAACCGGGGAGCTGTTTTTT. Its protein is CASRDLGPTGELFF.

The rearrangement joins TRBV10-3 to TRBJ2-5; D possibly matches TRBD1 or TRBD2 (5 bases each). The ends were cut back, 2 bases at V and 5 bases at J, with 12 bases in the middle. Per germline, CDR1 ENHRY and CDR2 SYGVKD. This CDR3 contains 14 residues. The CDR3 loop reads CAISERDRSETQYF. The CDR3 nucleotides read TGTGCCATCAGTGAGCGGGACCGGTCCGAGACCCAGTACTTC.

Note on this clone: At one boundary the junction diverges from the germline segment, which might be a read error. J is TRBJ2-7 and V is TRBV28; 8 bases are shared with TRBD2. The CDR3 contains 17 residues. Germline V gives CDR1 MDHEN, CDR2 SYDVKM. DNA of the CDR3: TGTGCCAGCAGTTTACCCTCCACTAGCGGAAGCTCCTGCGAGCAGTACTTC. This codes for CASSLPSTSGSSCEQYF. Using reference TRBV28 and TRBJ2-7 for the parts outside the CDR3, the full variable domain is DVKVTQSSRYLVKRTGEKVFLECVQDMDHENMFWYRQDPGLGLRLIYFSYDVKMKEKGDIPEGYSVSREKKERFSLILESASTNQTSMYLCASSLPSTSGSSCEQYFGPGTRLTVT.

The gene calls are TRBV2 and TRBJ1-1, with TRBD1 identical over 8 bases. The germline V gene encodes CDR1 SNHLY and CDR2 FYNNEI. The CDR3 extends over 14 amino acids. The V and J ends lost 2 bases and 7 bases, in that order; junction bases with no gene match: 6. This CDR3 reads CASSEIPGTGEAFF. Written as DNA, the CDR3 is TGTGCCAGCAGTGAAATCCCCGGGACAGGTGAAGCTTTCTTT.

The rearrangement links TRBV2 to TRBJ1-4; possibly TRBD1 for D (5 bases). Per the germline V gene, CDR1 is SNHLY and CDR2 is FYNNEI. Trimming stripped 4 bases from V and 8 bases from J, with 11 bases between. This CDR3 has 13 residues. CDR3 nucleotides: TGTGCCAGCAGTGCTCAGGGCATCGAAAAACTGTTTTTT. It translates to CASSAQGIEKLFF.

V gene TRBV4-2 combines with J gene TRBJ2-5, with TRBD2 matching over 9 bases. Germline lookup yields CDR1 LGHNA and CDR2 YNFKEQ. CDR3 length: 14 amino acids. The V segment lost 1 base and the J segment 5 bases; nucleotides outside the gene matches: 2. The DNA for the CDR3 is TGTGCCAGCAGCCAAGGGGGGACTAGCGAGACCCAGTACTTC. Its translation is CASSQGGTSETQYF.

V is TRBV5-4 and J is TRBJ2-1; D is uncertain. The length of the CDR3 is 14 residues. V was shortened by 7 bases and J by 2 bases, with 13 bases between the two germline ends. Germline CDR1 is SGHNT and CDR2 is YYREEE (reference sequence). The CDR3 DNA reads TGTGCCAGCTCGGATCCGGCGGCCTACAATGAGCAGTTCTTC. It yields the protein CASSDPAAYNEQFF.

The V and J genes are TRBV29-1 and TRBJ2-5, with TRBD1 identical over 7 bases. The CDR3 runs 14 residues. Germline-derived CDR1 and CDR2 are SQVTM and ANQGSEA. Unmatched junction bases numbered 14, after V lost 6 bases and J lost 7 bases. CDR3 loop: CSVLGQRTAGTQYF. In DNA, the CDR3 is TGCAGCGTGTTGGGACAGAGGACTGCGGGGACCCAGTACTTC.

The CDR3 coding sequence is TGTGCCAGCAGCGGCGCGGGCGGCCAAGAGACCCAGTACTTC. Translation gives CASSGAGGQETQYF. The rearrangement joins TRBV11-2 to TRBJ2-5; D perhaps matches TRBD2 (5 bases). Germline CDR1 is SGHAT and CDR2 is FQNNGV. The CDR3 loop spans 14 amino acids. The germline V and J ends were trimmed by 5 bases and 1 base, with 11 bases remaining between them.

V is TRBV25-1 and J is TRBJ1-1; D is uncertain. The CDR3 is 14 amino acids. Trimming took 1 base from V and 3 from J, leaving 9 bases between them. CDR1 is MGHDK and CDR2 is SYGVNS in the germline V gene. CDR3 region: CASSEFPGYTEAFF. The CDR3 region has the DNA TGTGCCAGCAGTGAATTTCCTGGATACACTGAAGCTTTCTTT.

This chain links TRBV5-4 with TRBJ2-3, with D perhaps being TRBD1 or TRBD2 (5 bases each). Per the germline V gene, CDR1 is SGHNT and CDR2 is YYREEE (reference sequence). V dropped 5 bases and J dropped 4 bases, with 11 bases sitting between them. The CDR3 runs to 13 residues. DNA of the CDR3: TGTGCCAGCAGATCGAGGGGAGCAGATACGCAGTATTTT. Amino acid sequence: CASRSRGADTQYF.